Listed below are T cell receptor beta chains from one sample, sequenced in a study of T cell repertoires in cytomegalovirus infection. TCRdb independently ran MiXCR on the reads; one entry per CDR3 protein. The sample consists of fewer than 1,000,000 distinct CDR3 sequences, approximately 32% of them appearing once. Antigens of these TCRs are unknown. Sequencing was performed on cultured CD8+ T cells from PBMCs, taken from culture after CMV antigen stimulation. These receptors were collected from a human donor in good health (CMV status not recorded). Some clones in this sample may be carry-over from other donors' samples. Each CDR3 is given with its conserved first and last residue. D genes are given only for firm matches. The size of a clone is reported for some rows only, either as once, few or many, or as a class for expanded clones.

d_call	clone_size	j_call	v_call	cdr3_nt	cdr3_aa
.	.	TRBJ2-1	TRBV29-1	TGCAGCGTTGAATCTAGGGGGGGGCCGTACAATGAGCAGTTCTTC	CSVESRGGPYNEQFF
.	.	TRBJ1-1	TRBV7-9	TGTGCCAGCAGCCAAGGACAGTACTTT	CASSQGQYF
.	few	TRBJ1-3	TRBV12-3/TRBV12-4	TGTGCCAGCAGTTTCGGGGGGATGCGCTCTGGAAACACCATATATTTT	CASSFGGMRSGNTIYF
TRBD2	few	TRBJ2-5	TRBV5-1	TGCGCCAGCAGCCTAGGTTGGGGCGGACGGCGGGGGGCTTACCAAGAGACCCAGTACTTC	CASSLGWGGRRGAYQETQYF
.	many	TRBJ2-5	TRBV7-9	TGTGCCAGCAGCTCCCCCCCCGAGACCCAGTACTTC	CASSSPPETQYF
.	many	TRBJ1-6	TRBV7-2	TGTGCCAGCAGTTTTTCGGGAAATTCACCCCTCCACTTT	CASSFSGNSPLHF
.	.	TRBJ1-1	TRBV27	TGTGCCAGCAGTTTTGGGACGGCGGTGGGGACTGAAGCTTTCTTT	CASSFGTAVGTEAFF
TRBD1	.	TRBJ1-1	TRBV25-1	TGTGCCAGCAGTGGACAGGGGGTCTTGAACACTGAAGCTTTCTTT	CASSGQGVLNTEAFF
.	.	TRBJ2-7	TRBV5-1	TGCGCCAGCAGCTTGGGGGGTACTTACACCTACGAGCAGTACTTC	CASSLGGTYTYEQYF
.	.	TRBJ2-1	TRBV19	TGTGCCAGTAGTATAGATCAGGTGCCCTCCTACAATGAGCAGTTCTTC	CASSIDQVPSYNEQFF
.	few	TRBJ2-5	TRBV6-6	TGTGCCAGCAGTTACTCCCGGGACGCCCAAGAGACCCAGTACTTC	CASSYSRDAQETQYF
TRBD2	.	TRBJ2-1	TRBV28	TGTGCCAGCAGTACCCTAGCGGGGGGGCGGGAAGAGCAGTTCTTC	CASSTLAGGREEQFF
.	few	TRBJ1-2	TRBV25-1	TGTGCCAGCAGTGAATACTTCTCCGGACAGATGGATGGCTACACCTTC	CASSEYFSGQMDGYTF
.	.	TRBJ2-1	TRBV19	TGTGCCAGTAGTGGTGCAGGGTTTAACAATGAGCAGTTCTTC	CASSGAGFNNEQFF
.	.	TRBJ2-1	TRBV15	TGTGCCACCAGCAGGATACAGGGTGATGAGCAGTTCTTC	CATSRIQGDEQFF
TRBD1	.	TRBJ2-5	TRBV7-3	TGTGCCAGCAGCGAGGGACAGGGGTCGAGAGAGACCCAGTACTTC	CASSEGQGSRETQYF
.	few	TRBJ1-3	TRBV19	TGTGCCAGTAGTATAGGGAGTTTTGGAAACACCATATATTTT	CASSIGSFGNTIYF
.	.	TRBJ1-5	TRBV6-4	TGTGCCAGCAGTGATCGTTTCGTCTCTTTCAATCAGCCCCAGCATTTT	CASSDRFVSFNQPQHF
TRBD2	few	TRBJ2-1	TRBV4-1	TGCGCCAGCAGCCAAGTTGAGACTAGCGAGAATGAGCAGTTCTTC	CASSQVETSENEQFF
.	.	TRBJ2-1	TRBV7-8	TGTGCCAGCAGCTTAGGTAGCTTGAGCTCCTACAATGAGCAGTTCTTC	CASSLGSLSSYNEQFF
.	many	TRBJ2-5	TRBV11-1	TGTGCCAGCAGCGGTGGACGGCACCAAGAGACCCAGTACTTC	CASSGGRHQETQYF
.	.	TRBJ2-7	TRBV12-3/TRBV12-4	TGTGCCAGCAGTGAAGGGCCAGGGAACTCCTACGAGCAGTACTTC	CASSEGPGNSYEQYF
.	.	TRBJ1-6	TRBV27	TGTGCCAGCAGTCCCCTCGGGGGGCCTTCACCCCTCCACTTT	CASSPLGGPSPLHF
.	few	TRBJ1-2	TRBV15	TGTGCCATTAACGGTAGTTTCAATTTCTATGGCTACACCTTC	CAINGSFNFYGYTF